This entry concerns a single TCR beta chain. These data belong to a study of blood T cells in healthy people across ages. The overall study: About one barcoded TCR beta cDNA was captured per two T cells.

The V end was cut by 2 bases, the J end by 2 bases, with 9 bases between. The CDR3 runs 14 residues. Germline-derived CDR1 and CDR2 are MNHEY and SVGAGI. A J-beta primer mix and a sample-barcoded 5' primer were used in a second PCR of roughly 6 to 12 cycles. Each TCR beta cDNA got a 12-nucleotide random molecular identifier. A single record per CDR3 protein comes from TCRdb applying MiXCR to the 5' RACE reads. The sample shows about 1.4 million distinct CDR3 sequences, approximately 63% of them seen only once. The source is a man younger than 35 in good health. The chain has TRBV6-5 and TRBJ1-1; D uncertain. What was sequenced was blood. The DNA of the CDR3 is TGTGCCAGCAGTTACGCGAGGATTAACACTGAAGCTTTCTTT. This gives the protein CASSYARINTEAFF.